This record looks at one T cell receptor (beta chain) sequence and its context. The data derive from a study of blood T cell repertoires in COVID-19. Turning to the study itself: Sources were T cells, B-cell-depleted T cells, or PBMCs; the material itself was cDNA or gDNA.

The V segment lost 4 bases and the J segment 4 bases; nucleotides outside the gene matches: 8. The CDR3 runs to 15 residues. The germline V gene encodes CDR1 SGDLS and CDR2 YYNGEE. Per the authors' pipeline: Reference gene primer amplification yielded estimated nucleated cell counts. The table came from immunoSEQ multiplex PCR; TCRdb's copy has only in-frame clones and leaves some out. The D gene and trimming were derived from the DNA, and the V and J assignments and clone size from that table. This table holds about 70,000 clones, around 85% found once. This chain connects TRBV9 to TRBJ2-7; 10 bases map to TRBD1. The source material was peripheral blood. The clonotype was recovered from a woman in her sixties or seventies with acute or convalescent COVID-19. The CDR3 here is CASSPGQGVLYEQYF. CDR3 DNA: TGTGCCAGCAGCCCCGGACAGGGGGTGCTTTACGAGCAGTACTTC. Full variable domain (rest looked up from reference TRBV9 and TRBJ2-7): DSGVTQTPKHLITATGQRVTLRCSPRSGDLSVYWYQQSLDQGLQFLIQYYNGEERAKGNILERFSAQQFPDLHSELNLSSLELGDSALYFCASSPGQGVLYEQYFGPGTRLTVT.